These 32 T cell receptor beta chains were sequenced from one sample in a study of OX40 agonist ivuxolimab in advanced cancers. Sequencing was performed with immunoSEQ multiplex PCR; in TCRdb, only in-frame clones are kept and a portion is missing. The repertoire has 50,000 to 55,000 clones, around 82% of them found once; the top ten carry approximately 4.6%. The input for sequencing was CD4+ or CD8+ T cells sorted from blood, taken in a trial of the OX40 agonist ivuxolimab. The receptor source for this set is an adult with an advanced solid tumor such as melanoma, head and neck, liver or kidney cancer.

The chain is built from TRBV5-1 and TRBJ2-1; D is unresolved. The germline V gene has CDR1 SGHRS and CDR2 YFSETQ. The CDR3 extends over 14 amino acids. Trimming cost V 1 base and J 1 base, with 6 bases left between them. The DNA of the CDR3 is TGCGCCAGCAGCTTGACTATTTCCTACAATGAGCAGTTCTTC. It is translated as CASSLTISYNEQFF. Full variable domain (remainder filled in from reference TRBV5-1 and TRBJ2-1): KAGVTQTPRYLIKTRGQQVTLSCSPISGHRSVSWYQQTPGQGLQFLFEYFSETQRNKGNFPGRFSGRQFSNSRSEMNVSTLELGDSALYLCASSLTISYNEQFFGPGTRLTVL.

The rearrangement joins TRBV19 to TRBJ2-5; TRBD1 aligns across 12 bases. The CDR3 is 16 residues long. CDR1 is LNHDA and CDR2 is SQIVND in the germline V gene (reference sequence). Trimming at V came to 4 bases and at J to 4 bases, leaving 7 bases not matched to a gene. The CDR3 DNA reads as TGTGCCAGTAGTAGGGGACAGGGGGCGCGGCCAGAGACCCAGTACTTC. It is translated as CASSRGQGARPETQYF.

The chain employs TRBV5-4 and TRBJ2-3; no definite D call. Trimming removed 6 bases at V and 6 bases at J, with 14 bases between. This CDR3 is 13 amino acids long. The germline gives CDR1 SGHNT, CDR2 YYREEE (reference sequence). CDR3 region: CASTLPGRDTQYF. The CDR3 DNA sequence: TGTGCCAGCACCTTACCCGGAAGGGATACGCAGTATTTT.

The rearrangement links TRBV9 to TRBJ2-7, with TRBD1 matching over 8 bases. The length of the CDR3 is 15 residues. The junction had 4 bases not matched to a gene; V was cut back by 1 base and J by 1 base. Germline CDR1 reads SGDLS; CDR2 reads YYNGEE. CDR3 nucleotide sequence: TGTGCCAGCAGCGTAAGGGGACAGGCATCCTACGAGCAGTACTTC. Translated: CASSVRGQASYEQYF.

The chain links TRBV7-9 to TRBJ1-3; D ambiguous. The V gene's germline CDR1 is SEHNR and CDR2 FQNEAQ (reference sequence). V was cut by 5 bases and J by 4 bases, with 18 bases left in between. The CDR3 spans 16 residues. The CDR3 nucleotides read TGTGCCAGCAGCCCCCGAGGCGGGGTTGCGGGAAACACCATATATTTT. Residues: CASSPRGGVAGNTIYF. Filled out from reference TRBV7-9 and TRBJ1-3, the complete variable domain reads DTGVSQNPRHKITKRGQNVTFRCDPISEHNRLYWYRQTLGQGPEFLTYFQNEAQLEKSRLLSDRFSAERPKGSFSTLEIQRTEQGDSAMYLCASSPRGGVAGNTIYFGEGSWLTVV.

The chain has TRBV4-3 and TRBJ2-6; D is ambiguous. V was trimmed by 1 base and J by 0 bases, leaving 7 bases between them. Germline V CDR1 and CDR2: LGHNA, YSLEER. This CDR3 region has 16 residues. CDR3 DNA sequence: TGCGCCAGCAGCCAAGGAAGGGCCTCTGGGGCCAACGTCCTGACTTTC. Amino acid sequence: CASSQGRASGANVLTF.

The chain recombines TRBV29-1 with TRBJ2-2; D remains unclear. There are 15 residues in the CDR3. Between the trimmed V and J ends, which lost 6 bases and 0 bases, there was a span of 14 bases. Looked up from germline, CDR1 is SQVTM and CDR2 is ANQGSEA. This CDR3 is CSVIERQTNTGELFF. CDR3 coding DNA: TGCAGCGTCATTGAAAGGCAGACGAACACCGGGGAGCTGTTTTTT.

CDR3 in amino acids: CASTRMNTEAFF. CDR3 DNA: TGTGCCAGCACGCGCATGAACACTGAAGCTTTCTTT. V gene TRBV6-1 combines with J gene TRBJ1-1; D remains ambiguous. CDR3 length equals 12 residues. Trimming removed 7 bases from V and 0 bases from J, with 6 bases in between. The germline CDR1 and CDR2 sequences are MNHNS and SASEGT.

V is TRBV7-8 and J is TRBJ2-7; D gene unclear. From germline, CDR1 is SGHVS and CDR2 FQNEAQ. The ends were cut back, 1 base at V and 2 bases at J, with 6 bases in the middle. The CDR3 consists of 13 residues. The CDR3 here is CASSLVNPYEQYF. Here the CDR3 DNA reads TGTGCCAGCAGCTTAGTTAACCCCTACGAGCAGTACTTC.

V is TRBV5-4 and J is TRBJ2-5; TRBD2 might be the D (5 bases). The CDR3 sequence is 14 residues long. Germline V lookup: CDR1 SGHNT, CDR2 YYREEE (reference sequence). V shed 3 bases and J shed 5 bases, with 14 bases lying between them. The CDR3 spells CASSSRTRGETQYF. The CDR3 coding sequence is TGTGCCAGCAGCTCCAGGACCCGAGGGGAGACCCAGTACTTC.

The chain combines TRBV19 with TRBJ1-2; TRBD1 is a possible D gene (5 bases). Trimming shortened V by 5 bases and J by 4 bases, and 17 bases separated the two germline ends. The CDR3 is 15 residues long. Germline V gives CDR1 LNHDA, CDR2 SQIVND (reference sequence). This chain's CDR3 is CASSPRRGEAYGYTF. The CDR3 coding sequence is TGTGCCAGTAGTCCCCGAAGAGGGGAAGCCTATGGCTACACCTTC.

This clone was found once. This chain joins TRBV7-2 and TRBJ2-2; no definite D call. The ends were cut back, 1 base at V and 2 bases at J, with 8 bases in the middle. The CDR3 is made up of 15 amino acids. Germline-derived CDR1 and CDR2 are SGHTA and FQGNSA. CDR3 sequence: CASSLERLNTGELFF. The CDR3 DNA is TGTGCCAGCAGCTTAGAGAGACTTAACACCGGGGAGCTGTTTTTT.

The V gene is TRBV29-1, the J gene TRBJ2-7, with D tentatively TRBD2 (5 bases). CDR1 SQVTM and CDR2 ANQGSEA come from the germline V gene. V lost 2 bases, J lost 5 bases, and 10 bases lay in between. The CDR3 runs 12 residues. CDR3 residues: CSVERGLHEQYF. The CDR3 DNA sequence: TGCAGCGTTGAACGAGGGTTACACGAGCAGTACTTC.

The chain carries TRBV7-2 and TRBJ2-2, with unresolved D. Deletions cut 2 bases from V and 4 bases from J, with 11 bases between. CDR3 length: 15 residues. CDR1 and CDR2 from the germline V gene are SGHTA and FQGNSA. The CDR3 here is CASSLISGGTGELFF. DNA for the CDR3: TGTGCCAGCAGCTTAATTTCAGGTGGCACCGGGGAGCTGTTTTTT.

The chain is built from TRBV9 and TRBJ2-2, with D possibly TRBD1 on 6 matching bases. The germline V and J ends were trimmed by 0 bases and 1 base, with 10 bases remaining between them. Germline CDR1 reads SGDLS; CDR2 reads YYNGEE. The CDR3 is 16 residues long. In nucleotides, the CDR3 is TGTGCCAGCAGCGTAGTCCTACAGGGGAACACCGGGGAGCTGTTTTTT. Its translation is CASSVVLQGNTGELFF.

Concerning this clone: The DNA is left out, because the CDR3 cannot be placed on it with certainty; the CDR3 is given as TCRdb lists it. The V gene is TRBV21-1, the J gene TRBJ1-1; TRBD1 reflects the table's D call only, with no check against the DNA. TRBV21-1 has pseudogene status. The CDR3 adds up to 14 amino acids, both ends counted. CDR3 region: CASSFATGSIEAFF.

As for this clone: An end of the junction does not agree with germline; a read error may underlie this. The rearrangement uses TRBV6-1 and TRBJ2-4; no clear D gene. Looked up from germline, CDR1 is MNHNS and CDR2 is SASEGT. The CDR3 contains 13 residues. This CDR3 is CAGRPNAKNIQYF. CDR3 coding DNA: TGTGCCGGCAGGCCGAATGCCAAAAACATTCAGTACTTC.

V gene TRBV12-5 combines with J gene TRBJ1-2; 10 bases match TRBD1. The CDR3 is made up of 16 amino acids. Germline lookup yields CDR1 LGHNT and CDR2 FRNRAP. V shed 0 bases and J 7 bases; nucleotides not matched to a gene: 8. The chain's CDR3 is CASGLVPDRGLGGYTF. CDR3 bases: TGTGCTAGTGGTTTGGTACCCGACAGGGGGCTTGGTGGCTACACCTTC.

V usage is TRBV7-3 and J usage is TRBJ1-4; TRBD1 matches 9 bases. The germline V gene has CDR1 SGHTA and CDR2 FQGTGA. There are 18 residues in the CDR3. The J segment lost 7 bases and the V segment lost 5 bases, leaving 17 bases of the junction unmatched. This CDR3 reads CASSPTGGGPRKGEKLFF. The CDR3 region has the DNA TGTGCCAGCAGCCCAACAGGGGGCGGCCCCCGAAAGGGTGAAAAACTGTTTTTT.

V is TRBV5-5 and J is TRBJ2-5; TRBD1 or TRBD2 may be the D gene (5 bases each). This CDR3 is built from 16 residues. Germline CDR1 SGHKS, CDR2 YYEKEE (reference sequence). The V and J ends lost 4 bases and 5 bases respectively, with 21 bases between them. The CDR3: CASSALARGARETQYF. The CDR3 nucleotides are TGTGCCAGCAGCGCCCTCGCGCGAGGGGCCAGGGAGACCCAGTACTTC.

The chain's CDR3 is CASRFGSGGAGELFF. CDR3 bases: TGTGCCAGCAGATTTGGTAGCGGAGGGGCCGGGGAGCTGTTTTTT. This sequence joins TRBV11-3 and TRBJ2-2, with D tentatively TRBD2 (6 bases). Germline-derived CDR1 and CDR2 are SGHNT and YENEEA. The CDR3 sequence is 15 residues long. Trimming stripped 6 bases from V and 6 bases from J, with 17 bases between.

This clone is a singleton in its sample. The gene calls are TRBV4-2 and TRBJ1-4; 9 nucleotides match TRBD1. There are 15 residues in the CDR3. Germline V gene sequence: CDR1 LGHNA, CDR2 YNFKEQ. V was clipped by 4 bases and J by 4 bases; unmatched bases: 4. The CDR3 DNA is TGTGCCAGCAGCCTCATGACAGGGGGTAATGAAAAACTGTTTTTT. Residues: CASSLMTGGNEKLFF.

The chain uses TRBV6-6 and TRBJ2-1; 10 bases agree with TRBD2. This CDR3 contains 15 residues. V shed 4 bases and J 9 bases; nucleotides not matched to a gene: 9. Per germline, CDR1 MNHNY and CDR2 SVGAGI (reference sequence). CDR3 nucleotide sequence: TGTGCCAGCAGTTCCGCTAGCGGGAGTATTGGTGAGCAGTTCTTC. Translated, it gives CASSSASGSIGEQFF.

This clone turned up a few times. The V and J genes are TRBV2 and TRBJ2-7; D ambiguous. Germline V CDR1 and CDR2: SNHLY, FYNNEI. The CDR3 runs 13 residues. Trimming took 3 bases from V and 7 from J, leaving 13 bases between them. CDR3 protein: CASSDIQIGEQYF. DNA of the CDR3: TGTGCCAGCAGTGATATACAAATTGGGGAGCAGTACTTC.

As DNA, the CDR3 is TGTGCCAGTAGCAGCCGGGGCGGCGGCACAGATACGCAGTATTTT. Translating it yields CASSSRGGGTDTQYF. The rearrangement links TRBV19 to TRBJ2-3; D may match TRBD1 or TRBD2 (5 bases each). Germline CDR1 is LNHDA and CDR2 is SQIVND (reference sequence). The CDR3 loop spans 15 amino acids. Deletions cut 6 bases from V and 1 base from J, with 14 bases between.

V is TRBV28 and J is TRBJ2-2; 8 bases are shared with TRBD2. Germline CDR1 MDHEN, CDR2 SYDVKM. The CDR3 loop spans 16 amino acids. V trimming: 8 bases; J trimming: 5 bases; junction bases outside the gene matches: 13. CDR3 bases: TGTGCCAGCCTCCTTGTTGCGGGAGGACCTACCGGGGAGCTGTTTTTT. Translated: CASLLVAGGPTGELFF.

This chain joins TRBV30 and TRBJ2-5; D remains ambiguous. This CDR3 is 13 amino acids long. CDR1 is GTSNPN, CDR2 SVGIG, per germline (reference sequence). Trimming removed 5 bases from V and 5 bases from J, with 15 bases in between. The DNA for the CDR3 is TGTGCCTGGGCCTCCGGATTCGTCGAGACCCAGTACTTC. Its translation is CAWASGFVETQYF.

V and J are TRBV27 and TRBJ1-2; TRBD1 is a possible D gene (5 bases). The CDR3 loop spans 13 amino acids. Germline CDR1 MNHEY, CDR2 SMNVEV (reference sequence). Trimming stripped 6 bases from V and 6 bases from J, with 14 bases between. The CDR3 reads CASRTLGQDGYTF. CDR3 sequence (DNA): TGTGCCAGCAGAACCCTAGGACAAGATGGCTACACCTTC.

By sample share, this clone is medium-sized. The chain has TRBV6-1 and TRBJ1-6, with D hard to call. Looked up from germline, CDR1 is MNHNS and CDR2 is SASEGT. The CDR3 is 14 amino acids. Deletions cut 4 bases from V and 5 bases from J, with 9 bases between. CDR3 region: CASSVAENNSPLHF. DNA of the CDR3: TGTGCCAGCAGTGTGGCAGAGAATAATTCACCCCTCCACTTT.

V usage is TRBV19 and J usage is TRBJ2-5; TRBD1 matches at 9 bases. From germline, CDR1 is LNHDA and CDR2 SQIVND (reference sequence). V trimming: 10 bases; J trimming: 5 bases; junction bases outside the gene matches: 5. The CDR3 sequence is 12 residues long. The CDR3 reads CATGTGRETQYF. The CDR3 DNA sequence: TGTGCCACTGGGACAGGGAGGGAGACCCAGTACTTC.

This chain uses TRBV19 with TRBJ2-1; D possibly corresponds to TRBD1 (6 bases). V was pared by 8 bases and J by 5 bases, with 13 bases between. The CDR3 has 13 amino acids. Germline CDR1 reads LNHDA; CDR2 reads SQIVND (reference sequence). This CDR3 reads CASGRDRNNEQFF. The CDR3 DNA reads TGTGCCAGTGGCCGAGACAGGAACAATGAGCAGTTCTTC. Looking up the rest from reference TRBV19 and TRBJ2-1 gives the full variable domain: DGGITQSPKYLFRKEGQNVTLSCEQNLNHDAMYWYRQDPGQGLRLIYYSQIVNDFQKGDIAEGYSVSREKKESFPLTVTSAQKNPTAFYLCASGRDRNNEQFFGPGTRLTVL.

V usage is TRBV6-4 and J usage is TRBJ1-2; 8 bases align to TRBD1. V was pared by 10 bases and J by 4 bases, with 17 bases of the junction left unmatched. This CDR3 contains 16 residues. In germline, CDR1 is MRHNA, CDR2 SNTAGT. This CDR3 is CATLGFLQGAIYGYTF. DNA for the CDR3: TGTGCCACCCTAGGATTTCTGCAGGGGGCTATCTATGGCTACACCTTC.